This TCR beta chain was recovered during a study of spatial heterogeneity in lung cancer. Study-wide results and limits: Intratumoral expanded alpha and beta TCR counts were found to track tumor mutation counts.

Time point denoted: sample taken at primary tumor resection. Without sorting, whole RNA was sequenced from tumor, nontumor lung or frozen PBMC. TCRdb used MiXCR to reprocess the 5' RACE reads, holding one entry per CDR3 protein. The sample yields 9,500 to 12,000 distinct CDR3 sequences, around 8% seen once. Only a few counts were recorded for this clonotype. Its antigen remains unknown. The V gene's germline CDR1 is MNHEY and CDR2 SVGEGT. CDR3 length equals 16 residues. V shed 6 bases, J shed 1 base, and the junction held 8 bases outside the gene matches. The receptor's source is a female donor with early-stage non-small cell lung cancer. The gene calls are TRBV6-2 or TRBV6-3 and TRBJ2-5; 10 nucleotides match TRBD1. This specimen was lung tumor tissue, taken at surgery. This CDR3 reads CASSSGTGAIQETQYF. The CDR3, as DNA: TGTGCCAGCAGCTCCGGGACAGGGGCTATCCAAGAGACCCAGTACTTC.